This T cell receptor beta chain came from a study of blood T cell repertoires in COVID-19. Study at large: Both acute and convalescent COVID-19 samples were obtained from the United States, Italy and Spain. PBMCs, B-cell-depleted T cells, or T cells provided the cDNA or gDNA that made up the material.

One Seattle source followed patients from active infection through their disease course. Source study methods: Reference gene primers were amplified, and this amplification served to estimate nucleated cell counts. The table came from immunoSEQ multiplex PCR; TCRdb's copy has only in-frame clones and leaves some out. V and J calls and clone size are given by that table; D and trimming were obtained from the DNA. Of fewer than 150,000 clones in the sample, around 85% were seen once. The germline V gene encodes CDR1 LGHNA and CDR2 YNFKEQ. CDR3 length: 16 residues. J lost 3 bases, V lost 2 bases, and 7 bases had no gene match.

The receptor comes from a woman in her sixties with COVID-19, enrolled during active disease. The chain is built from TRBV4-2 and TRBJ1-2, with 9 bases lining up with TRBD1. The sequenced material came from peripheral blood. CDR3: CASSQPQGAMDYGYTF. As DNA, the CDR3 is TGTGCCAGCAGCCAACCACAGGGGGCGATGGACTATGGCTACACCTTC.